This is a list of T cell receptor beta chains from one sample in a study of breast tumors, draining lymph nodes, adjacent tissues. One entry per CDR3 protein results from TCRdb running MiXCR on the multiplex PCR reads. The repertoire holds some 22,000 distinct CDR3 sequences, with roughly 40% as singletons. Source material: breast tumor tissue. Receptors originate from a female donor with breast cancer. Some clones in this sample may be carry-over from other donors' samples. The CDR3 runs from the conserved cysteine through the conserved F or W. A D gene is named only where the DNA matches it firmly. Clone size is not always given. Where it is, it says once, few, many or a class for expanded clones.

>TRBV7-3|.|many|14|TRBJ2-1
CASSFGLLGDEQFF
TGTGCCAGCAGCTTCGGACTTTTGGGGGATGAGCAGTTCTTC
>TRBV28|TRBD2|.|16|TRBJ2-7
CASSFGPAGGPYEQYF
TGTGCCAGCAGTTTCGGGCCAGCGGGGGGCCCCTACGAGCAGTACTTC
>TRBV19|.|many|13|TRBJ1-2
CASSPGGVYGYTF
TGTGCCAGTAGTCCTGGCGGGGTCTATGGCTACACCTTC
>TRBV7-3|.|.|14|TRBJ1-2
CASSQKQGLGGYTF
TGTGCCAGCAGCCAGAAACAGGGTTTGGGTGGCTACACCTTC
>TRBV20-1|.|many|15|TRBJ1-5
CSAKGRSYSNQPQHF
TGCAGTGCTAAAGGCAGGAGCTATAGCAATCAGCCCCAGCATTTT
>TRBV29-1|.|.|13|TRBJ1-2
CSVVGRRGDGYTF
TGCAGCGTTGTTGGGAGGCGAGGGGATGGCTACACCTTC
>TRBV7-8|.|.|15|TRBJ2-5
CASSFGPEAGETQYF
TGTGCCAGCAGCTTCGGTCCGGAGGCTGGGGAGACCCAGTACTTC
>TRBV25-1|.|.|15|TRBJ2-1
CASSEPRVLWNEQFF
TGTGCCAGCAGTGAACCGAGGGTACTATGGAATGAGCAGTTCTTC
>TRBV25-1|TRBD1|.|14|TRBJ1-2
CASSDRGRRYGYTF
TGTGCCAGCAGTGACAGGGGGCGAAGGTATGGCTACACCTTC
>TRBV4-1|.|few|17|TRBJ1-3
CASSLLFEAGGRNTIYF
TGCGCCAGCAGCCTCCTTTTCGAGGCCGGAGGACGAAACACCATATATTTT
>TRBV15|.|.|14|TRBJ2-1
CATSRDWRDGEQFF
TGTGCCACCAGCAGAGATTGGAGGGACGGGGAGCAGTTCTTC
>TRBV4-1|.|.|12|TRBJ1-4
CASSQSLGKLFF
TGCGCCAGCAGCCAATCTCTTGGCAAACTGTTTTTT
>TRBV5-6|.|.|12|TRBJ2-7
CASSFWTGEQYF
TGTGCCAGCAGCTTCTGGACTGGGGAGCAGTACTTC
>TRBV5-1|.|.|16|TRBJ1-1
CASSLSSGLRNTEAFF
TGCGCCAGCAGCTTGAGTTCAGGGCTTAGGAACACTGAAGCTTTCTTT
>TRBV12-3/TRBV12-4|TRBD1|.|16|TRBJ1-6
CASSFLQGGENSPLHF
TGTGCCAGCAGTTTTTTGCAGGGGGGTGAAAATTCACCCCTCCACTTT
>TRBV7-8|.|.|21|TRBJ2-2
CASSLGTYEQYFGPGTGELFF
.
>TRBV20-1|.|many|12|TRBJ1-3
CSAQGFWNTIYF
TGCAGTGCACAGGGTTTTTGGAACACCATATATTTT
>TRBV12-3/TRBV12-4|TRBD1|many|13|TRBJ2-5
CASTSTGGQTQYF
TGTGCCAGCACCAGCACAGGGGGACAGACCCAGTACTTC
>TRBV11-3|.|.|15|TRBJ2-7
CASSLDALEAYEQYF
TGTGCCAGCAGCTTAGATGCCCTCGAGGCCTACGAGCAGTACTTC
>TRBV6-2/TRBV6-3|TRBD1|.|16|TRBJ2-6
CASGTGGNSGANVLTF
TGTGCCAGCGGGACAGGGGGCAACTCTGGGGCCAACGTCCTGACTTTC
>TRBV7-3|.|.|15|TRBJ1-1
CASSLNRAMNTEAFF
TGTGCCAGCAGCTTAAACAGGGCCATGAACACTGAAGCTTTCTTT
>TRBV7-6|.|.|13|TRBJ2-7
CASSPSGTLPQYF
TGTGCCAGCAGCCCGAGTGGTACCTTGCCGCAGTACTTC
>TRBV4-2|TRBD2|many|16|TRBJ2-1
CASSQDAGGGYNEQFF
TGTGCCAGCAGCCAAGATGCGGGGGGCGGTTACAATGAGCAGTTCTTC
>TRBV25-1|.|.|21|TRBJ2-5
CASSDRGLYYGYTFGSGTQYF
.
>TRBV18|.|many|13|TRBJ2-7
CASSPPAGWEQYF
TGTGCCAGCTCACCACCGGCAGGCTGGGAGCAGTACTTC
>TRBV10-3|.|many|14|TRBJ2-7
CAISEKGSSYEQYF
TGTGCCATCAGTGAAAAGGGGAGCTCCTACGAGCAGTACTTC
>TRBV15|.|.|14|TRBJ1-5
CATSSQQGNQPQHF
TGTGCCACCAGCAGTCAACAGGGTAATCAGCCCCAGCATTTT
>TRBV19|TRBD2|many|18|TRBJ2-2
CASSPNPLAGGDTGELFF
TGTGCCAGTAGTCCCAACCCCTTAGCGGGGGGTGACACCGGGGAGCTGTTTTTT
>TRBV29-1|TRBD2|.|16|TRBJ2-3
CSVGSWTSFFFGTQYF
TGCAGCGTTGGGTCCTGGACTAGCTTTTTTTTTGGTACGCAGTATTTT
>TRBV12-3/TRBV12-4|TRBD1|many|14|TRBJ1-2
CASSPTGQGLGYTF
TGTGCCAGCAGCCCTACCGGACAGGGTTTAGGCTACACCTTC
>TRBV16|.|.|15|TRBJ2-7
CASSQSGLGSYEQYF
TGTGCCAGCAGCCAATCGGGACTGGGTTCCTACGAGCAGTACTTC
>TRBV4-1|TRBD2|many|14|TRBJ2-7
CASSQGLASYEQYF
TGCGCCAGCAGCCAGGGACTAGCCTCCTACGAGCAGTACTTC
>TRBV24-1|.|.|17|TRBJ2-5
CATSVLPLRAGEETQYF
TGTGCCACCAGTGTACTCCCCCTACGAGCGGGTGAAGAGACCCAGTACTTC
>TRBV5-1|TRBD1|.|17|TRBJ2-5
CASSLVGTGGNQETQYF
TGCGCCAGCAGCTTGGTCGGGACAGGGGGTAATCAAGAGACCCAGTACTTC
>TRBV5-1|.|many|12|TRBJ1-2
CASSWGDYGYTF
TGCGCCAGCAGCTGGGGGGACTATGGCTACACCTTC
>TRBV4-3|.|many|15|TRBJ1-5
CASSQDLSSGQPQHF
TGCGCCAGCAGCCAAGATCTGAGTAGTGGTCAGCCCCAGCATTTT
>TRBV4-3|.|many|13|TRBJ2-7
CASSQGVFGSKYF
TGCGCCAGCAGCCAAGGAGTTTTCGGGAGTAAGTACTTC
>TRBV3-1|.|.|13|TRBJ2-3
CASSQTNTDTQYF
TGTGCCAGCAGTCAAACAAATACAGATACGCAGTATTTT
>TRBV9|.|.|14|TRBJ1-5
CASSVWGTNQPQHF
TGTGCCAGCAGCGTTTGGGGGACAAATCAGCCCCAGCATTTT